This TCR beta chain comes out of a study of blood T cell repertoires in COVID-19. Overall study: COVID-19 samples from acute and convalescent phases originated in the United States, Italy and Spain. T cells, B-cell-depleted T cells, or PBMCs provided the cDNA or gDNA that served as material.

Per the original methods: Using reference gene primer amplification, nucleated cell counts were estimated. The assay was immunoSEQ multiplex PCR, and TCRdb's table has in-frame clones only and misses some. The V and J calls and clone size are taken from that table; D and trimming were inferred from the DNA. The sample contains 250,000 to 400,000 clones, about nine tenths of which appear only once. This clone was recorded only once. With V trimmed by 4 bases and J by 2 bases, 12 bases remained unmatched. The CDR3 consists of 17 residues. Looked up from germline, CDR1 is SGDLS and CDR2 is YYNGEE. Followed over time, Seattle patients had been enrolled while infection was active.

Sequenced input: peripheral blood. The sequence was obtained from a woman in her 30s with COVID-19, enrolled during active disease. V and J are TRBV9 and TRBJ1-3, with 7 bases that match TRBD1. In nucleotides, the CDR3 is TGTGCCAGCAGCATGCTACAGGGGTTCGCCCCTGGAAACACCATATATTTT. It yields the protein CASSMLQGFAPGNTIYF.